A selection of T cell receptor beta chains follows, all from one sample in a study of cytomegalovirus exposure and HLA in healthy donors. Sequencing used immunoSEQ multiplex PCR; TCRdb keeps in-frame clones, though not all of them. This table has approximately 170,000 clones, roughly 80% appearing once. The sequencing sample was made of PBMCs. The receptors derive from a male donor in good health and CMV-seronegative. Each CDR3 is given with its conserved first and last residue. D genes are given only for firm matches. The size entry is marked missing in some rows and otherwise reads once, few, many or a size class.

abundance: NA; j_gene: TRBJ2-7; d_gene: NA; v_gene: TRBV5-6; CDR3nt: TGTGCCAGCAGCTTGGGGGGCTGGGGGGAGGCCTACGAGCAGTACTTC; CDR3aa: CASSLGGWGEAYEQYF
abundance: NA; j_gene: TRBJ2-3; d_gene: NA; v_gene: TRBV6-5; CDR3nt: TGTGCCAGCAGTTCCACAGGGAACGTGGGCACAGATACGCAGTATTTT; CDR3aa: CASSSTGNVGTDTQYF
abundance: once; j_gene: TRBJ1-2; d_gene: TRBD1; v_gene: TRBV7-9; CDR3nt: TGTGCCAGCAGCACTGGGACAGGGACTGGCTACACCTTC; CDR3aa: CASSTGTGTGYTF
abundance: NA; j_gene: TRBJ2-7; d_gene: NA; v_gene: TRBV4-3; CDR3nt: TGCGCCAGCAGCCAAGGAAGACAGCGAACCTACGAGCAGTACTTC; CDR3aa: CASSQGRQRTYEQYF
abundance: NA; j_gene: TRBJ2-7; d_gene: NA; v_gene: TRBV2; CDR3nt: TGTGCCAGCAGTGATTTTGGGGGGATTGGGTTCTACGAGCAGTACTTC; CDR3aa: CASSDFGGIGFYEQYF
abundance: NA; j_gene: TRBJ2-7; d_gene: TRBD2; v_gene: TRBV5-1; CDR3nt: TGCGCCAGCAGCTTTGGCCTAGCGGGAGGGCCTGTATACGAGCAGTACTTC; CDR3aa: CASSFGLAGGPVYEQYF
abundance: NA; j_gene: TRBJ1-5; d_gene: NA; v_gene: TRBV4-1; CDR3nt: TGCGCCAGCAGCCAAGGGCTGGGGGCCGCTGGCAATCAGCCCCAGCATTTT; CDR3aa: CASSQGLGAAGNQPQHF
abundance: NA; j_gene: TRBJ2-1; d_gene: NA; v_gene: TRBV5-1; CDR3nt: TGCGCCAGCAGCTTGTTTATCGGGGGGCCCTCCTACAATGAGCAGTTCTTC; CDR3aa: CASSLFIGGPSYNEQFF
abundance: once; j_gene: TRBJ2-7; d_gene: TRBD1; v_gene: TRBV29-1; CDR3nt: TGCAGCGTTGTGGGACAGGGAAGGAACTACGAGCAGTACTTC; CDR3aa: CSVVGQGRNYEQYF
abundance: NA; j_gene: TRBJ2-5; d_gene: NA; v_gene: TRBV5-1; CDR3nt: TGCGCCAGCAGCCCCGAGGGGGGGGGAGTTGAGACCCAGTACTTC; CDR3aa: CASSPEGGGVETQYF
abundance: few; j_gene: TRBJ1-4; d_gene: NA; v_gene: TRBV9; CDR3nt: TGTGCCAGCAGCGTGGATGGGGGGGAAAAACTGTTTTTT; CDR3aa: CASSVDGGEKLFF
abundance: NA; j_gene: TRBJ1-1; d_gene: NA; v_gene: TRBV19; CDR3nt: TGTGCCAGTAGTATAGACAGTCTGAACACTGAAGCTTTCTTT; CDR3aa: CASSIDSLNTEAFF
abundance: NA; j_gene: TRBJ2-2; d_gene: NA; v_gene: TRBV29-1; CDR3nt: TGCAGCGTCGCAGGAGGGACGGGAACCGGGGAGCTGTTTTTT; CDR3aa: CSVAGGTGTGELFF
abundance: NA; j_gene: TRBJ2-1; d_gene: TRBD2; v_gene: TRBV29-1; CDR3nt: TGCAGCGTGTTCTCAAGACGGGAGGGATCCTACAATGAGCAGTTCTTC; CDR3aa: CSVFSRREGSYNEQFF
abundance: few; j_gene: TRBJ2-4; d_gene: NA; v_gene: TRBV7-9; CDR3nt: TGTGCCGTACCCCTGGCGGGGAAAGACAAAAACATTCAGTACTTC; CDR3aa: CAVPLAGKDKNIQYF